Shown below are 24 T cell receptor beta chains from a single sample sequenced in a study of T cells in Graves' hyperthyroidism and ophthalmopathy. Researchers took RNA transcripts and amplified the TCR beta CDR3 regions from them. HTBI primers drove first-round RT-PCR of the TCR CDR3. Each CDR3 protein gets one entry after TCRdb re-called the multiplex PCR reads with MiXCR. This table holds 330,000 or so distinct CDR3 sequences, 18% found once. The sequenced material came from blood. The receptor source for this set is a woman in her thirties or forties with Graves' ophthalmopathy.

This clonotype was counted many times. The gene calls are TRBV7-9 and TRBJ1-5; no clear D. V was trimmed by 0 bases and J by 5 bases, leaving 5 bases between them. Germline V gives CDR1 SEHNR, CDR2 FQNEAQ (reference sequence). CDR3 length equals 13 residues. Here the CDR3 DNA reads TGTGCCAGCAGCTTAGCGCCAGATCAGCCCCAGCATTTT. It encodes CASSLAPDQPQHF.

This clonotype was detected ten times or more. The genes are TRBV7-9 and TRBJ1-1; D call uncertain. V was trimmed by 3 bases and J by 6 bases, leaving 8 bases between them. Germline V gives CDR1 SEHNR, CDR2 FQNEAQ (reference sequence). The CDR3 is 12 amino acids. The CDR3 region has the DNA TGTGCCAGCAGCTTGTCTGTGGCTGAAGCTTTCTTT. Translation gives CASSLSVAEAFF.

The gene calls are TRBV12-3 or TRBV12-4 and TRBJ1-2; no firm D call. Between the trimmed V and J ends, which lost 6 bases and 4 bases, there was a span of 15 bases. The CDR3 loop spans 14 amino acids. The CDR3 nucleotides are TGTGCCAGCAGCCCGGCGGGCGGAGGCTATGGCTACACCTTC. Translated: CASSPAGGGYGYTF.

This clonotype came up many times. CDR3 nucleotides: TGCAGTGCTCGAACGCAGACTATCCAAGAGACCCAGTACTTC. Amino acid sequence: CSARTQTIQETQYF. The chain is built from TRBV20-1 and TRBJ2-5; a weak D match, TRBD2 (5 bases). This CDR3 has 14 amino acids. Between the trimmed V and J ends, which lost 5 bases and 1 base, there was a span of 14 bases. Germline V gene sequence: CDR1 DFQATT, CDR2 SNEGSKA (reference sequence).

At least ten counts were recorded for this clonotype. The chain uses TRBV20-1 and TRBJ2-3; D is ambiguous. The CDR3 spans 12 residues. Germline V gene data show CDR1 as DFQATT and CDR2 as SNEGSKA (reference sequence). Trimming took off 1 base at V and 5 bases at J, with 7 bases between the two ends. Here the CDR3 DNA reads TGCAGTGCTAGAGCCTCTGGAGATACGCAGTATTTT. Residues: CSARASGDTQYF.

There are many counts of this clonotype. This chain uses TRBV7-3 with TRBJ2-2; possible D gene TRBD1, 5 bases. CDR3 size: 13 residues. The V gene's germline CDR1 is SGHTA and CDR2 FQGTGA. The V end lost 7 bases, the J end lost 4 bases, and 10 bases lay between the germline ends. This CDR3 reads CASNQDSTGELFF. CDR3 in DNA: TGTGCCAGCAACCAAGACAGCACCGGGGAGCTGTTTTTT.

Only a few counts were recorded for this clonotype. A much more abundant neighbour one base away suggests this may be a read error. This sequence joins TRBV30 and TRBJ2-7; TRBD1 is a possible D gene (5 bases). Germline CDR1 reads GTSNPN; CDR2 reads SVGIG (reference sequence). This CDR3 has 15 residues. CDR3 coding DNA: TGTGCCTGGAGATCCCTGGGGCGGAAGGGCTACGGGCAGTACTTC. Its translation is CAWRSLGRKGYGQYF.

This clonotype was seen repeatedly, ten times or more. This sequence joins TRBV5-1 and TRBJ2-7; tentatively, D is TRBD1 or TRBD2 (5 bases each). There are 18 residues in the CDR3. CDR1 and CDR2 from the germline V gene are SGHRS and YFSETQ. Trimming removed 1 base at V and 5 bases at J, with 25 bases between. The CDR3 DNA reads as TGCGCCAGCAGCTTGATATCACCGGGGCAGGGATTGGCACACGAGCAGTACTTC. The encoded protein is CASSLISPGQGLAHEQYF.

This clonotype was counted ten times or more. This chain connects TRBV27 to TRBJ1-2; D gene uncertain. Germline assignment: CDR1 MNHEY and CDR2 SMNVEV (reference sequence). V gave up 2 bases and J gave up 5 bases, with 12 bases separating them. The CDR3 spans 14 residues. The CDR3 loop reads CASSLRSQNYGYTF. Here the CDR3 DNA reads TGTGCCAGCAGTTTAAGGTCCCAGAATTATGGCTACACCTTC.

This clonotype was seen at least ten times. The gene calls are TRBV10-1 and TRBJ2-7; 11 bases fit TRBD2. The CDR3 is made up of 15 amino acids. V was clipped by 3 bases and J by 7 bases; unmatched bases: 8. Germline CDR1 and CDR2: WNHNN and SYGVQD (reference sequence). This chain's CDR3 is CASSDSPGLAEEQYF. The DNA of the CDR3 is TGCGCCAGCAGTGACTCGCCGGGACTAGCGGAAGAGCAGTACTTC.

This clonotype was seen ten or more times. As DNA, the CDR3 is TGTGCCAGCAGTTTACTTTCTGGACAGAAAGCTTTCTTT. Its protein is CASSLLSGQKAFF. This rearrangement joins TRBV28 to TRBJ1-1; possibly TRBD1 for D (6 bases). V lost 2 bases, J lost 9 bases, and 13 bases lay in between. CDR3 length: 13 amino acids. CDR1 and CDR2 from the germline V gene are MDHEN and SYDVKM.

There are a few counts of this clonotype. The V and J genes are TRBV28 and TRBJ1-1; D not certain. CDR1 is MDHEN, CDR2 SYDVKM, per germline. This CDR3 comprises 11 residues. V shed 3 bases and J shed 14 bases, with 13 bases lying between them. CDR3 loop: CASSLSTRTFF. In nucleotides, the CDR3 is TGTGCCAGCAGTTTGTCTACAAGGACGTTCTTT.

V usage is TRBV28 and J usage is TRBJ2-7; TRBD2 aligns across 9 bases. This CDR3 comprises 17 residues. Trimming removed 2 bases from V and 5 bases from J; junction bases left unmatched: 13. The germline V gene has CDR1 MDHEN and CDR2 SYDVKM. This CDR3 reads CASSLRNLAGVPDEQYF. The CDR3 nucleotides read TGTGCCAGCAGTTTAAGAAACTTAGCGGGAGTTCCCGACGAGCAGTACTTC.

Ten or more counts support this clonotype. The chain combines TRBV20-1 with TRBJ2-1, with D possibly matching TRBD2 (6 bases). Germline V gene lookup returns CDR1 DFQATT and CDR2 SNEGSKA (reference sequence). The CDR3 consists of 16 residues. The CDR3 region has the DNA TGCAGCATGAGTAGCGTAGGAGGGCCTTTTGGCAATGAGCAGTTCTTC. Protein sequence: CSMSSVGGPFGNEQFF.

This clonotype has ten or more counts. V and J are TRBV2 and TRBJ1-5; D ambiguous. Between the trimmed V and J ends, which lost 8 bases and 3 bases, there was a span of 17 bases. The CDR3 spans 15 residues. Germline assignment: CDR1 SNHLY and CDR2 FYNNEI. CDR3 nucleotide sequence: TGTGCCAGCTGCCAGGCAATACCGATCAATCAGCCCCAGCATTTT. The encoded protein is CASCQAIPINQPQHF.

This clonotype was detected only once. The rearrangement joins TRBV28 to TRBJ1-2; maybe TRBD1 (5 bases). V was pared by 8 bases and J by 4 bases, with 17 bases between. The CDR3 contains 14 residues. CDR1 and CDR2 (germline): MDHEN, SYDVKM. CDR3 bases: TGTGCCAGCGGGGCCTTAGGGGATCGCTATGGCTACACCTTC. It specifies CASGALGDRYGYTF.

This sequence joins TRBV30 and TRBJ1-1; D is unresolved. Trimming stripped 2 bases from V and 0 bases from J, with 7 bases between. This CDR3 comprises 13 residues. Germline V gene lookup returns CDR1 GTSNPN and CDR2 SVGIG (reference sequence). CDR3 region: CAWSSTMNTEAFF. CDR3 coding DNA: TGTGCCTGGAGTTCAACTATGAACACTGAAGCTTTCTTT. Supplemented by reference TRBV30 and TRBJ1-1, the full variable domain reads SQTIHQWPATLVQPVGSPLSLECTVEGTSNPNLYWYRQAAGRGLQLLFYSVGIGQISSEVPQNLSASRPQDRQFILSSKKLLLSDSGFYLCAWSSTMNTEAFFGQGTRLTVV.

This clonotype was observed many times. The genes are TRBV20-1 and TRBJ1-2; D might be TRBD1 (5 bases). CDR3 length equals 12 residues. Germline V lookup: CDR1 DFQATT, CDR2 SNEGSKA (reference sequence). V gave up 3 bases and J gave up 5 bases, with 10 bases separating them. This CDR3 is CSASGAEYGYTF. In DNA form, the CDR3 reads TGCAGTGCTAGCGGGGCCGAGTATGGCTACACCTTC.

This clonotype was recorded at least ten times. V and J are TRBV15 and TRBJ2-5, with D possibly TRBD2 on 5 matching bases. Germline-derived CDR1 and CDR2 are LNHNV and YYDKDF (reference sequence). There are 14 residues in the CDR3. The V and J ends lost 6 bases and 2 bases respectively, with 13 bases between them. The DNA of the CDR3 is TGTGCCACCAGTGCTACGGGAAGGCAAGAGACCCAGTACTTC. Protein: CATSATGRQETQYF. Full variable domain (outside the CDR3, taken from reference TRBV15 and TRBJ2-5): DAMVIQNPRYQVTQFGKPVTLSCSQTLNHNVMYWYQQKSSQAPKLLFHYYDKDFNNEADTPDNFQSRRPNTSFCFLDIRSPGLGDTAMYLCATSATGRQETQYFGPGTRLLVL.

At least ten counts were recorded for this clonotype. The chain couples TRBV5-1 to TRBJ2-2; D call uncertain. The CDR3 runs to 16 residues. Germline CDR1 and CDR2: SGHRS and YFSETQ. Between the trimmed V and J ends, which lost 4 bases and 0 bases, there was a span of 13 bases. DNA of the CDR3: TGCGCCAGCAGCCACTACAGCAAAACGAACACCGGGGAGCTGTTTTTT. As protein: CASSHYSKTNTGELFF. Complete variable domain (other parts from reference TRBV5-1 and TRBJ2-2): KAGVTQTPRYLIKTRGQQVTLSCSPISGHRSVSWYQQTPGQGLQFLFEYFSETQRNKGNFPGRFSGRQFSNSRSEMNVSTLELGDSALYLCASSHYSKTNTGELFFGEGSRLTVL.

V gene TRBV6-1 combines with J gene TRBJ1-2; tentative D call: TRBD1 (5 bases). CDR1 MNHNS and CDR2 SASEGT come from the germline V gene. This CDR3 region has 14 residues. Between the trimmed V and J ends, which lost 3 bases and 7 bases, there was a span of 15 bases. The CDR3 loop reads CASSEPGRRGGYTF. DNA for the CDR3: TGTGCCAGCAGTGAGCCGGGACGGCGGGGTGGCTACACCTTC.

This clonotype was counted at least ten times. This chain joins TRBV28 and TRBJ2-5, with TRBD1 matching 7 bases. Trimming cost V 5 bases and J 5 bases; bases outside gene matches: 11. The germline V gene encodes CDR1 MDHEN and CDR2 SYDVKM. The length of the CDR3 is 15 residues. The CDR3 DNA reads as TGTGCCAGCAGTCCCGCAGCGACAGGGATGGAGACCCAGTACTTC. Amino acids: CASSPAATGMETQYF.

This clonotype was detected many times. The chain has TRBV28 and TRBJ2-7; 7 nucleotides agree with TRBD2. The CDR3 is 15 residues long. The junction had 8 bases not matched to a gene; V was cut back by 3 bases and J by 3 bases. Germline-derived CDR1 and CDR2 are MDHEN and SYDVKM. In DNA form, the CDR3 reads TGTGCCAGCAGTTTTCTCACTAGCGAAAACTACGAGCAGTACTTC. Translation: CASSFLTSENYEQYF. The variable domain in full, with the rest retrieved from reference TRBV28 and TRBJ2-7, is DVKVTQSSRYLVKRTGEKVFLECVQDMDHENMFWYRQDPGLGLRLIYFSYDVKMKEKGDIPEGYSVSREKKERFSLILESASTNQTSMYLCASSFLTSENYEQYFGPGTRLTVT.

This clonotype was counted many times. The chain carries TRBV30 and TRBJ2-5, with 10 bases fitting TRBD1. The CDR3 spans 12 residues. V trimming: 3 bases; J trimming: 9 bases; junction bases outside the gene matches: 4. Per the germline V gene, CDR1 is GTSNPN and CDR2 is SVGIG (reference sequence). CDR3 sequence: CAWRGQGYSQYF. As DNA, the CDR3 is TGTGCCTGGAGGGGACAGGGGTATTCCCAGTACTTC.